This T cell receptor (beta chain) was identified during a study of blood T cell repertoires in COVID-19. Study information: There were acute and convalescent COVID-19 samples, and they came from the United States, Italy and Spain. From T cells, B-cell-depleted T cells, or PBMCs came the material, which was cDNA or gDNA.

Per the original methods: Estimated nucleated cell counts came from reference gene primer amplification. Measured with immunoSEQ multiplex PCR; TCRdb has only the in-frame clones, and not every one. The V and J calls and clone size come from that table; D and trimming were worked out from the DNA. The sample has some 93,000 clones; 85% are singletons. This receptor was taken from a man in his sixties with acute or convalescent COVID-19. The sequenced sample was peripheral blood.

CDR3 loop: CASSEEDRGRGEKLFF. The CDR3 coding sequence is TGTGCCAGCAGTGAAGAGGACAGGGGGCGCGGTGAAAAACTGTTTTTT. The rearrangement joins TRBV2 to TRBJ1-4; 11 bases map to TRBD1. Trimming removed 1 base from V and 7 bases from J; junction bases left unmatched: 5. Germline V gene data show CDR1 as SNHLY and CDR2 as FYNNEI. This CDR3 comprises 16 residues. Full variable domain (outside the CDR3, taken from reference TRBV2 and TRBJ1-4): EPEVTQTPSHQVTQMGQEVILRCVPISNHLYFYWYRQILGQKVEFLVSFYNNEISEKSEIFDDQFSVERPDGSNFTLKIRSTKLEDSAMYFCASSEEDRGRGEKLFFGSGTQLSVL.